Below, 27 T cell receptor beta chains from the same sample are listed, as sequenced in a study of cytomegalovirus exposure and HLA in healthy donors. PCR amplification relied on 60 Vbeta primers (plus 13 Jbeta primers). This table comes from immunoSEQ multiplex PCR, and its TCRdb copy is limited to in-frame clones, with some not included. Here the sample table reports almost 35,000 clones. Material: PBMCs. Receptors originate from a woman aged 40 to 55 in good health and CMV-seropositive.

The CDR3 nucleotides read TGTGCCAGCAGCCGTCAGCAGCACTACGAGCAGTACTTC. Its protein product is CASSRQQHYEQYF. The rearrangement uses TRBV7-9 and TRBJ2-5; D unresolved. The DNA end favors TRBJ2-7, so the J call may be wrong. The CDR3 covers 13 residues. Germline V gene lookup returns CDR1 SEHNR and CDR2 FQNEAQ (reference sequence).

J is TRBJ2-7 and V is TRBV11-2; D remains unclear. The CDR3 contains 13 residues. V was shortened by 0 bases and J by 3 bases, with 6 bases between the two germline ends. CDR1 is SGHAT, CDR2 FQNNGV, per germline. CDR3 sequence reads: CASSLDTRYEQYF. CDR3 nucleotide sequence: TGTGCCAGCAGCTTAGATACGCGCTACGAGCAGTACTTC.

The chain joins TRBV29-1 to TRBJ2-1, with 11 nucleotides matching TRBD2. Germline V gene lookup returns CDR1 SQVTM and CDR2 ANQGSEA. After removal of 4 bases from V and 8 bases from J, the junction contained 4 bases not matched to a gene. The CDR3 runs to 13 residues. CDR3 nucleotides: TGCAGCGTTGTACTAGCGGGAGAATATGAGCAGTTCTTC. It specifies CSVVLAGEYEQFF.

The chain links TRBV20-1 to TRBJ2-7; D unresolved. Germline lookup yields CDR1 DFQATT and CDR2 SNEGSKA (reference sequence). This CDR3 is built from 11 residues. The ends were cut back, 3 bases at V and 7 bases at J, with 10 bases in the middle. CDR3 in DNA: TGCAGTGCTAGGGTTCTAGGAGAGCAGTACTTC. Translation gives CSARVLGEQYF.

V usage is TRBV10-3 and J usage is TRBJ2-1; 10 nucleotides align to TRBD2. The trim removed 8 bases at V and 8 bases at J, leaving 6 bases unmatched. The germline V gene has CDR1 ENHRY and CDR2 SYGVKD. The CDR3 consists of 13 residues. CDR3 loop: CAIWSGGADEQFF. Written as DNA, the CDR3 is TGTGCCATCTGGAGCGGGGGGGCCGATGAGCAGTTCTTC.

This clone shows up as medium-sized by frequency. The gene calls are TRBV10-3 and TRBJ2-3; TRBD2 matches 9 bases. Germline CDR1 reads ENHRY; CDR2 reads SYGVKD. The CDR3 is 14 amino acids. The V and J ends lost 10 bases and 3 bases, in that order; junction bases with no gene match: 8. This CDR3 is CATSLAGSTDTQYF. In DNA form, the CDR3 reads TGTGCCACTTCCCTAGCGGGGAGTACAGATACGCAGTATTTT.

The chain links TRBV10-3 to TRBJ2-5; 9 nucleotides agree with TRBD1. The DNA end lines up better with TRBJ2-7; the J call may be wrong. Germline CDR1 reads ENHRY; CDR2 reads SYGVKD. This CDR3 region has 13 residues. CDR3 bases: TGTGCCAGCCTGGACAGGGGCTCCTACGAGCAGTACTTC. Residues: CASLDRGSYEQYF.

The rearrangement links TRBV18 to TRBJ2-3; TRBD2 aligns across 10 bases. This CDR3 is built from 15 residues. Trimming removed 4 bases from V and 1 base from J; junction bases left unmatched: 2. Germline V gene data show CDR1 as KGHSH and CDR2 as LQKENI. DNA for the CDR3: TGTGCCAGCTCACAAGGGACTAGCGGCACAGATACGCAGTATTTT. Translated, it gives CASSQGTSGTDTQYF.

This sequence joins TRBV29-1 and TRBJ2-1; TRBD2 matches at 11 bases. Trimming took 4 bases from V and 7 from J; bases not matched to a gene: 6. This CDR3 spans 14 amino acids. In germline, CDR1 is SQVTM, CDR2 ANQGSEA. The DNA of the CDR3 is TGCAGCGTTGCGAGAACTAGCGGGGGTAATGAGCAGTTCTTC. As protein: CSVARTSGGNEQFF.

CDR3 residues: CASSLQGQDQYF. Written as DNA, the CDR3 is TGTGCCAGCAGCTTACAGGGACAGGATCAGTACTTC. V usage is TRBV7-2 and J usage is TRBJ2-5; 8 bases are a match to TRBD1. Looked up from germline, CDR1 is SGHTA and CDR2 is FQGNSA. CDR3 length equals 12 residues. V lost 2 bases and J lost 11; bases outside the gene matches: 4.

V usage is TRBV7-9 and J usage is TRBJ2-1, with 10 bases lining up with TRBD1. CDR1 and CDR2 from the germline V gene are SEHNR and FQNEAQ (reference sequence). This CDR3 is built from 16 residues. The V and J ends lost 5 bases and 7 bases, in that order; junction bases with no gene match: 11. CDR3: CASSRDGGTGVNEQFF. The CDR3, as DNA: TGTGCCAGCAGCAGGGACGGGGGGACAGGGGTGAATGAGCAGTTCTTC.

The CDR3 protein is CSVEQKNTGELFF. In DNA form, the CDR3 reads TGCAGCGTTGAACAGAAAAACACCGGGGAGCTGTTTTTT. The rearrangement links TRBV29-1 to TRBJ2-2; D not resolved. Germline V gene data show CDR1 as SQVTM and CDR2 as ANQGSEA. V lost 2 bases and J lost 2, with 6 bases in between. The CDR3 runs to 13 residues.

Concerning this clone: One end of the junction varies from germline; a read error may be responsible. The chain recombines TRBV7-7 with TRBJ2-1; TRBD2 agrees at 10 bases. Germline V lookup: CDR1 SSHAT, CDR2 FNYEAQ (reference sequence). CDR3 length: 15 residues. The CDR3 DNA reads as TGTGCTAGCAGCTTACAAAGCGGGAGGGCTGATGAGCAGTTCTTC. This translates into CASSLQSGRADEQFF.

J is TRBJ2-2 and V is TRBV5-1; D is ambiguous. The CDR3 runs to 17 residues. Germline V gives CDR1 SGHRS, CDR2 YFSETQ. Trimming removed 1 base at V and 0 bases at J, with 13 bases between. CDR3 nucleotide sequence: TGCGCCAGCAGCTTGAGATTTGGCGGATCGAACACCGGGGAGCTGTTTTTT. This gives the protein CASSLRFGGSNTGELFF.

V is TRBV9 and J is TRBJ1-4; 8 positions match TRBD1. Trimming removed 0 bases from V and 4 bases from J; junction bases left unmatched: 5. Germline-derived CDR1 and CDR2 are SGDLS and YYNGEE. The CDR3 has 16 residues. The CDR3 loop is CASSVAQGASNEKLFF. The CDR3 DNA is TGTGCCAGCAGCGTAGCCCAGGGGGCAAGTAATGAAAAACTGTTTTTT.

The chain carries TRBV5-5 and TRBJ1-3; 11 bases line up with TRBD1. Germline-derived CDR1 and CDR2 are SGHKS and YYEKEE (reference sequence). With V trimmed by 1 base and J by 8 bases, 5 bases remained unmatched. The CDR3 is 15 residues long. DNA for the CDR3: TGTGCCAGCAGCTTGACCCGGACAGGGGGCCACACCATATATTTT. Encoded protein: CASSLTRTGGHTIYF. Supplemented by reference TRBV5-5 and TRBJ1-3, the full variable domain reads DAGVTQSPTHLIKTRGQQVTLRCSPISGHKSVSWYQQVLGQGPQFIFQYYEKEERGRGNFPDRFSARQFPNYSSELNVNALLLGDSALYLCASSLTRTGGHTIYFGEGSWLTVV.

The chain uses TRBV27 and TRBJ2-7; TRBD1 agrees at 7 bases. Losses at the gene ends were 5 bases for V and 1 base for J; bases not matched to a gene: 8. Germline CDR1 is MNHEY and CDR2 is SMNVEV (reference sequence). The length of the CDR3 is 15 residues. The DNA for the CDR3 is TGTGCCAGCAGTAGTTACAGGGGCCTTTCCTACGAGCAGTACTTC. It is translated as CASSSYRGLSYEQYF.

The V call is TRBV9, the J call TRBJ2-7; possibly TRBD2 for D (6 bases). Germline CDR1 reads SGDLS; CDR2 reads YYNGEE. The CDR3 runs 16 residues. The V gene lost 0 bases and the J gene lost 7 bases, with 20 bases spanning the gap. CDR3 amino acids: CASSVEVAAPREEQYF. The CDR3 nucleotides are TGTGCCAGCAGCGTAGAGGTAGCTGCCCCTCGGGAGGAGCAGTACTTC.

The chain joins TRBV4-3 to TRBJ2-7; no reliable D call. CDR3 size: 16 residues. The germline CDR1 and CDR2 sequences are LGHNA and YSLEER. The V end was cut by 0 bases, the J end by 2 bases, with 14 bases between. CDR3 in amino acids: CASSQEWLVSTYEQYF. The CDR3 DNA follows: TGCGCCAGCAGCCAAGAGTGGCTAGTAAGTACCTACGAGCAGTACTTC.

About this clone itself: Different DNA sequences within this sample yield the same CDR3. The gene calls are TRBV27 and TRBJ2-3, with 11 bases fitting TRBD2. Germline V CDR1 and CDR2: MNHEY, SMNVEV (reference sequence). Unmatched junction bases numbered 6, after V lost 6 bases and J lost 1 base. The CDR3 totals 16 residues. This CDR3 is CASRPTSGGRTDTQYF. The CDR3, as DNA: TGTGCCAGCAGACCTACTAGCGGGGGACGCACAGATACGCAGTATTTT.

The V and J genes are TRBV2 and TRBJ2-7; TRBD2 matches at 13 bases. The CDR3 runs to 14 residues. V lost 7 bases, J lost 6 bases, and 6 bases stayed unmatched. Germline V lookup: CDR1 SNHLY, CDR2 FYNNEI. The CDR3: CASKGLAGRFEQYF. The CDR3 DNA sequence: TGTGCCAGCAAGGGACTAGCGGGACGTTTCGAGCAGTACTTC.

Measured by frequency, this clone is medium-sized. The chain combines TRBV6-6 with TRBJ2-7, with TRBD2 identical over 8 bases. Germline lookup yields CDR1 MNHNY and CDR2 SVGAGI (reference sequence). Germline trimming cut 5 bases from V and 4 bases from J; bases unmatched to any gene: 7. The CDR3 is 14 residues long. This CDR3 is CASSPAGGRYEQYF. In DNA form, the CDR3 reads TGTGCCAGCAGTCCGGCGGGGGGCAGGTACGAGCAGTACTTC.

The chain recombines TRBV7-6 with TRBJ2-2; TRBD2 might be the D (6 bases). Trimming cost V 4 bases and J 7 bases, with 16 bases left between them. The CDR3 has 15 residues. Germline V gives CDR1 SGHVS, CDR2 FNYEAQ. CDR3 protein: CASSSLSGVNGELFF. CDR3 DNA sequence: TGTGCCAGCAGCTCGCTCTCGGGGGTAAACGGGGAGCTGTTTTTT.

V gene TRBV5-1 combines with J gene TRBJ2-1; D uncertain. Germline V CDR1 and CDR2: SGHRS, YFSETQ. The V end was cut by 0 bases, the J end by 4 bases, with 8 bases between. CDR3 size: 14 residues. CDR3 amino acids: CASSLGAAYNEQFF. The CDR3 bases are TGCGCCAGCAGCTTGGGGGCAGCATACAATGAGCAGTTCTTC.

This clone is called medium-sized (0.01 to 0.1%) based on its frequency. The chain is built from TRBV6-6 and TRBJ2-3, with TRBD1 matching 8 bases. The germline V gene encodes CDR1 MNHNY and CDR2 SVGAGI (reference sequence). Trimming removed 0 bases from V and 1 base from J; junction bases left unmatched: 3. This CDR3 contains 16 residues. The CDR3 DNA sequence: TGTGCCAGCAGTTACTCCCAGGGGGCGGGCACAGATACGCAGTATTTT. The encoded protein is CASSYSQGAGTDTQYF.

The V and J genes are TRBV9 and TRBJ2-7; TRBD2 matches 7 bases. This CDR3 region has 14 residues. Germline CDR1 SGDLS, CDR2 YYNGEE. V lost 3 bases and J lost 4; bases outside the gene matches: 7. The CDR3 loop is CASSAGLADYEQYF. The CDR3, as DNA: TGTGCCAGCAGCGCGGGGCTAGCGGATTACGAGCAGTACTTC.

This chain joins TRBV9 and TRBJ2-2; TRBD2 is a possible D gene (5 bases). The CDR3 runs to 13 residues. Deletions cut 3 bases from V and 6 bases from J, with 9 bases between. From germline, CDR1 is SGDLS and CDR2 YYNGEE. The CDR3 region has the DNA TGTGCCAGCAGCGCCGGGGAAGCCGGGGAGCTGTTTTTT. Translated: CASSAGEAGELFF.